The source of this TCR beta chain is a study of T cell clonotyping in hematopoietic cell transplantation. This CDR3 is built from 16 residues. Trimming left V 4 bases short and J 4 bases short, with 20 bases between. Germline CDR1 reads SQVTM; CDR2 reads ANQGSEA. The table came from immunoSEQ multiplex PCR; TCRdb's copy has only in-frame clones and leaves some out. The sample records about 18,000 clones, roughly 88% being singletons. Time point reported: recipient sample about 28 days before transplant, after cytoreduction. Samples: about 28 days before transplant, then days 30, 100 and 180 after. Notes on the study in general: After transplant, recipient diversity fell while pathologically expanded clonotypes grew through day 180.

On this clone itself: Its specificity is unknown.

V usage is TRBV29-1 and J usage is TRBJ2-1; perhaps TRBD1 as D (5 bases). The sample consisted of peripheral blood mononuclear cells, taken before stem cell transplant. This clonotype was sampled from a man aged 50 to 59 with acute myeloid leukemia. Some clones in this sample may be carry-over from other donors' samples. The CDR3 DNA follows: TGCAGCGTTGGACGTTGGGGTGGGGCTACGTACAATGAGCAGTTCTTC. Translating gives CSVGRWGGATYNEQFF.